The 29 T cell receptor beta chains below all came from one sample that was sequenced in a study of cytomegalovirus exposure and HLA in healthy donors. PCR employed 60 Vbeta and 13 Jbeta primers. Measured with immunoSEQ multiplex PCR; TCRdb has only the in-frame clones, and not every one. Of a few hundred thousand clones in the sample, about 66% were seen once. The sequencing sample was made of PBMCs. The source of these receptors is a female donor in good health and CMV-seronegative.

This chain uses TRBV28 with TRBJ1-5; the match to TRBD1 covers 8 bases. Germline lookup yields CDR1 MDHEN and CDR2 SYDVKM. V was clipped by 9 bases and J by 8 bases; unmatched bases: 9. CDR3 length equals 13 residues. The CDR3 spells CASFPRGREPQHF. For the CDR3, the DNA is TGTGCCAGTTTCCCCAGGGGGCGGGAGCCCCAGCATTTT.

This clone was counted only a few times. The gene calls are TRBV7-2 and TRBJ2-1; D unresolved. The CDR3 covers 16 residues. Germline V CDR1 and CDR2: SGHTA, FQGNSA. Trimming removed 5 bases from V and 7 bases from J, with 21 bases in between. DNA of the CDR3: TGTGCCAGCAGCATACTACTGAGAGGAATAGGTAATGAGCAGTTCTTC. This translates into CASSILLRGIGNEQFF.

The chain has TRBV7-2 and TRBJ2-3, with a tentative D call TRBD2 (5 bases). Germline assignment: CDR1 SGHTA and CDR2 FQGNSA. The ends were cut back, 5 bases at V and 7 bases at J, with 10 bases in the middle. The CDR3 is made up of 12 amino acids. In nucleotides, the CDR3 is TGTGCCAGCAGCCAGAGCGGTTATACGCAGTATTTT. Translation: CASSQSGYTQYF.

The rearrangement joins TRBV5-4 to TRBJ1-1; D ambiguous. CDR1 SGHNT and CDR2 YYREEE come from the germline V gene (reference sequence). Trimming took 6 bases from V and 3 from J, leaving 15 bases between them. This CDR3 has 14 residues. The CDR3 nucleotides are TGTGCCAGCACCCGCAGTGTAGCGGACACTGAAGCTTTCTTT. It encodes CASTRSVADTEAFF.

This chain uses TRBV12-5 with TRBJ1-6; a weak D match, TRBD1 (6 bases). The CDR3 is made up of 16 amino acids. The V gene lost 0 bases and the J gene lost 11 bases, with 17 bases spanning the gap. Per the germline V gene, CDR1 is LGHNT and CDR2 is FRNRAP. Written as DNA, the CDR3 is TGTGCTAGTGGTTTGGTAAGAGGCGACAGGTTAGCACCCCTCCACTTT. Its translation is CASGLVRGDRLAPLHF.

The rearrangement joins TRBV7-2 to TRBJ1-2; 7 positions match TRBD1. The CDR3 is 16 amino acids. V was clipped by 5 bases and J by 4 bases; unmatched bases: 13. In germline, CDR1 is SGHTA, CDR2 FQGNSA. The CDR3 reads CASSPQGGLDGYGYTF. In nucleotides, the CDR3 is TGTGCCAGCAGCCCCCAGGGGGGCCTGGATGGCTATGGCTACACCTTC. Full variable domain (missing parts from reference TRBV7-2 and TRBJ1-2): GAGVSQSPSNKVTEKGKDVELRCDPISGHTALYWYRQSLGQGLEFLIYFQGNSAPDKSGLPSDRFSAERTGGSVSTLTIQRTQQEDSAVYLCASSPQGGLDGYGYTFGSGTRLTVV.

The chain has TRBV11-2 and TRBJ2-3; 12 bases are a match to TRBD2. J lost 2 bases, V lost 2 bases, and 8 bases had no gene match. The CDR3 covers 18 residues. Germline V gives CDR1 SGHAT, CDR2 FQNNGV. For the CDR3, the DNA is TGTGCCAGCAGCTTATCCCGGTGGACTAGCGGGACCACAGATACGCAGTATTTT. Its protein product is CASSLSRWTSGTTDTQYF.

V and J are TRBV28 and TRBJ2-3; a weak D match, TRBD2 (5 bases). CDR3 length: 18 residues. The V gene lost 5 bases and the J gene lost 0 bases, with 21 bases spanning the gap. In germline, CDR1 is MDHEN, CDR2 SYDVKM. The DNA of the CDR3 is TGTGCCAGCAGTACACCAGAGGCCGAACTAGACAGCACAGATACGCAGTATTTT. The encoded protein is CASSTPEAELDSTDTQYF.

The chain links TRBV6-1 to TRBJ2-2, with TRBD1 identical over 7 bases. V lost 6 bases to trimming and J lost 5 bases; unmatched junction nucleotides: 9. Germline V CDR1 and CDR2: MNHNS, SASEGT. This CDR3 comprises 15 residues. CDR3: CASRRTGAVTGELFF. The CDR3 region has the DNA TGTGCCAGCAGACGTACAGGGGCGGTAACCGGGGAGCTGTTTTTT.

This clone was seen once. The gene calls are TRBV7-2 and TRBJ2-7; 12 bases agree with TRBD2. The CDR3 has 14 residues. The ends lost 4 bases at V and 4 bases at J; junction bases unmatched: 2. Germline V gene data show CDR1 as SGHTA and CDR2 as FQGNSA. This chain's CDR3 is CASSSTSGGYEQYF. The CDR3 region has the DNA TGTGCCAGCAGCTCTACTAGCGGGGGGTACGAGCAGTACTTC. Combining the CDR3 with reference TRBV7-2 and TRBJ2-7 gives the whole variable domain GAGVSQSPSNKVTEKGKDVELRCDPISGHTALYWYRQSLGQGLEFLIYFQGNSAPDKSGLPSDRFSAERTGGSVSTLTIQRTQQEDSAVYLCASSSTSGGYEQYFGPGTRLTVT.

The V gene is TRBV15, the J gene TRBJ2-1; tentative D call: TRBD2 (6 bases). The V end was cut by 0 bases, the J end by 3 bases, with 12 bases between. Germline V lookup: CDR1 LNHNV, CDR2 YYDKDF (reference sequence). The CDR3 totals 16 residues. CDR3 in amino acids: CATSRDGGPFYNEQFF. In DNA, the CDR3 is TGTGCCACCAGCAGAGATGGAGGGCCCTTCTACAATGAGCAGTTCTTC.

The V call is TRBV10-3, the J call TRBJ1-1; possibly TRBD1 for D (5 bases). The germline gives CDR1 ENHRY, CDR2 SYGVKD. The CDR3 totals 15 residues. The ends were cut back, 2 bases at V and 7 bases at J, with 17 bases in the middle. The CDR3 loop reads CAISESSGRVNEAFF. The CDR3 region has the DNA TGTGCCATCAGTGAGAGCTCCGGCAGGGTCAATGAAGCTTTCTTT.

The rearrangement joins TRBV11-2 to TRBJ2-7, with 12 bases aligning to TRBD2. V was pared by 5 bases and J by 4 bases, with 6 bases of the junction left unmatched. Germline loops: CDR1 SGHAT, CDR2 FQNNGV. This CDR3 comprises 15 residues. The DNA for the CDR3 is TGTGCCAGCAGCCCCAAGACTAGCGGGAGTTACGAGCAGTACTTC. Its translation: CASSPKTSGSYEQYF.

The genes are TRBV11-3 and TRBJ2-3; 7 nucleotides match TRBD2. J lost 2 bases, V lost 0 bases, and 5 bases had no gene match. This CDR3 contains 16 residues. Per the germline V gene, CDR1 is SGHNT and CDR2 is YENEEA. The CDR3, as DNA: TGTGCCAGCAGCTTAGATGCTAGCGGATCCACAGATACGCAGTATTTT. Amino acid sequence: CASSLDASGSTDTQYF.

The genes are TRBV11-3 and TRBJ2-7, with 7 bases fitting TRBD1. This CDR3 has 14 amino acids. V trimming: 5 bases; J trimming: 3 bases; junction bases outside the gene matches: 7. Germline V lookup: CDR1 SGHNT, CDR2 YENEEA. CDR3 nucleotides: TGTGCCAGCAGCCGGGGACAGTCTCGCTACGAGCAGTACTTC. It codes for CASSRGQSRYEQYF. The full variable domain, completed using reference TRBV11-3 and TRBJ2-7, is EAGVVQSPRYKIIEKKQPVAFWCNPISGHNTLYWYLQNLGQGPELLIRYENEEAVDDSQLPKDRFSAERLKGVDSTLKIQPAELGDSAVYLCASSRGQSRYEQYFGPGTRLTVT.

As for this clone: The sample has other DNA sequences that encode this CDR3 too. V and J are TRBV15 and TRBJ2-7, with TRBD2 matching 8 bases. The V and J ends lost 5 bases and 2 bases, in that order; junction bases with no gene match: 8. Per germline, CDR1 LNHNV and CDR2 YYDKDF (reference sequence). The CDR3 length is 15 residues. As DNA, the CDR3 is TGTGCCACCAGCGCACGAGCGGGAGAGGCCTACGAGCAGTACTTC. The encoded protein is CATSARAGEAYEQYF.

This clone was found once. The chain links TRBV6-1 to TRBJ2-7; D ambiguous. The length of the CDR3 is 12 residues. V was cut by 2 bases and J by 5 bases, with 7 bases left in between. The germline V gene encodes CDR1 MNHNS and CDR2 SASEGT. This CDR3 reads CASSETQDEQYF. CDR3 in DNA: TGTGCCAGCAGTGAAACGCAGGACGAGCAGTACTTC.

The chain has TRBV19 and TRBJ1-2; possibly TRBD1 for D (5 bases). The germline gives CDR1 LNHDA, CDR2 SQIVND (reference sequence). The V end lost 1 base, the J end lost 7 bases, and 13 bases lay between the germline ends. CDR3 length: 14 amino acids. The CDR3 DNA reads TGTGCCAGTAGTATAGGACAGACCCCCGGTGGCTACACCTTC. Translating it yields CASSIGQTPGGYTF.

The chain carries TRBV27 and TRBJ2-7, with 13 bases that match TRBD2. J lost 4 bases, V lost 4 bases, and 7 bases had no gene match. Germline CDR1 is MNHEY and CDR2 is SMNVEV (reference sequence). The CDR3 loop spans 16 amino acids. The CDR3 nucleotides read TGTGCCAGCAGTTCCCACTGGACTAGCGGGAGATACGAGCAGTACTTC. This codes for CASSSHWTSGRYEQYF.

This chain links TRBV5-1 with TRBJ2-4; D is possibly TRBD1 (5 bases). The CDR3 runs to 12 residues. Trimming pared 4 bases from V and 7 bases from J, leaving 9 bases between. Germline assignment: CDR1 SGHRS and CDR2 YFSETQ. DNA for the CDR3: TGCGCCAGCAGCACTCAGGGTAACATTCAGTACTTC. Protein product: CASSTQGNIQYF.

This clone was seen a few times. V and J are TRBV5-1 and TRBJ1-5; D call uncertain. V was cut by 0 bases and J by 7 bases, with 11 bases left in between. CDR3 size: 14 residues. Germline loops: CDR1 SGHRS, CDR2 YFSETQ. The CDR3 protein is CASSLETGGQPQHF. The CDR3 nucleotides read TGCGCCAGCAGCTTGGAGACGGGAGGACAGCCCCAGCATTTT.

The CDR3 DNA reads TGTGCCACCAGCAGAGATACGGGGTTAGCGGGTCTCTACGAGCAGTACTTC. Translating it yields CATSRDTGLAGLYEQYF. This chain connects TRBV15 to TRBJ2-7; 7 bases agree with TRBD2. CDR1 is LNHNV, CDR2 YYDKDF, per germline (reference sequence). The trim removed 0 bases at V and 3 bases at J, leaving 11 bases unmatched. This CDR3 has 17 residues.

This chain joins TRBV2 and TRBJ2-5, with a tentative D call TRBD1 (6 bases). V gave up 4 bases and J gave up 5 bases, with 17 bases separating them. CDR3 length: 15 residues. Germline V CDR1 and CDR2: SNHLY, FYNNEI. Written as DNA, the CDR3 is TGTGCCAGCAGTGTTGACCTTCCAAGGGGGGAGACCCAGTACTTC. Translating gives CASSVDLPRGETQYF. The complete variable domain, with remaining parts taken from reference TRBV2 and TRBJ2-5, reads EPEVTQTPSHQVTQMGQEVILRCVPISNHLYFYWYRQILGQKVEFLVSFYNNEISEKSEIFDDQFSVERPDGSNFTLKIRSTKLEDSAMYFCASSVDLPRGETQYFGPGTRLLVL.

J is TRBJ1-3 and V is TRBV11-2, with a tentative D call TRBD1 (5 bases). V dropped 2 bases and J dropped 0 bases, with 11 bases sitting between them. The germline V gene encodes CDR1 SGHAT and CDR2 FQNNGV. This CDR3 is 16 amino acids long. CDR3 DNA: TGTGCCAGCAGCTTAATCAACAGGCGCTCTGGAAACACCATATATTTT. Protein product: CASSLINRRSGNTIYF.

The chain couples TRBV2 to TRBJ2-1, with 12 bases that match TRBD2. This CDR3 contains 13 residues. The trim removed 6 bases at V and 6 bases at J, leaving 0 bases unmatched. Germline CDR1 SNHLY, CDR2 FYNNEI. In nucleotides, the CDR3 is TGTGCCAGCAGACTAGCGGGAGGCAATGAGCAGTTCTTC. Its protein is CASRLAGGNEQFF. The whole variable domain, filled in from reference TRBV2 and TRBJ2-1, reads EPEVTQTPSHQVTQMGQEVILRCVPISNHLYFYWYRQILGQKVEFLVSFYNNEISEKSEIFDDQFSVERPDGSNFTLKIRSTKLEDSAMYFCASRLAGGNEQFFGPGTRLTVL.

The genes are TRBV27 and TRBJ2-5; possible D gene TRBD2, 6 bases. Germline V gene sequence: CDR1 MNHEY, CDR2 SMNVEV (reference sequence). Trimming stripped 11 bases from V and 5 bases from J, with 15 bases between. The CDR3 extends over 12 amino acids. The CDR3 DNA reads TGTGCCGCGGGGCTCCGAGGCGAGACCCAGTACTTC. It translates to CAAGLRGETQYF.

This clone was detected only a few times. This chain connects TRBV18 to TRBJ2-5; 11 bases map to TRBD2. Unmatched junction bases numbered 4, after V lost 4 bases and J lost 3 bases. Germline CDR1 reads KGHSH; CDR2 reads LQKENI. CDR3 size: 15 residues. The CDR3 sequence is CASSLGTSGEETQYF. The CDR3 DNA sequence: TGTGCCAGCTCACTAGGGACTAGCGGTGAAGAGACCCAGTACTTC.

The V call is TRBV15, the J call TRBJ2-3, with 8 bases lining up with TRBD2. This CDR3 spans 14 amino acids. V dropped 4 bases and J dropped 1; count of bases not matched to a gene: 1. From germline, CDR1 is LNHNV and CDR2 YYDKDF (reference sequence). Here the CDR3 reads CATSKLAGTDTQYF. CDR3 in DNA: TGTGCCACCAGCAAACTAGCGGGCACAGATACGCAGTATTTT.

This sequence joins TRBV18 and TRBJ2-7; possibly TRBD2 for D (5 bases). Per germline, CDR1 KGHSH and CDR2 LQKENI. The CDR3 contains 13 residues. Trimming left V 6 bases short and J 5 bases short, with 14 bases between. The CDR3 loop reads CASSPLDYNEQYF. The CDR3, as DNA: TGTGCCAGCTCCCCCCTCGACTACAACGAGCAGTACTTC. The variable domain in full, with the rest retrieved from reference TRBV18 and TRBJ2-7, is NAGVMQNPRHLVRRRGQEARLRCSPMKGHSHVYWYRQLPEEGLKFMVYLQKENIIDESGMPKERFSAEFPKEGPSILRIQQVVRGDSAAYFCASSPLDYNEQYFGPGTRLTVT.